This TCR beta chain was sequenced during a study of blood T cell repertoires in COVID-19. About the study: Acute and convalescent COVID-19 samples came from the United States, Italy and Spain. The analysed material was cDNA or gDNA that came from T cells, B-cell-depleted T cells, or PBMCs.

Study processing details: Amplification with reference gene primers provided the estimates of nucleated cell counts. The protocol was immunoSEQ multiplex PCR, while the TCRdb copy is restricted to in-frame clones and leaves out a portion. V and J calls and clone size follow that table, whereas D and trimming were derived from the DNA. The table shows tens of thousands of clones, with roughly 91% occurring only once. Sequenced input: peripheral blood. The sequence came from a human donor in a cohort sampled during active COVID-19.

The CDR3 spells CASSDRQGLRHEQFF. The CDR3 DNA reads as TGTGCCAGCAGCGACAGACAGGGGTTACGGCATGAGCAGTTCTTC. V usage is TRBV5-4 and J usage is TRBJ2-1; the match to TRBD1 covers 8 bases. The CDR3 runs to 15 residues. Per germline, CDR1 SGHNT and CDR2 YYREEE (reference sequence). The V segment lost 4 bases and the J segment 8 bases; nucleotides outside the gene matches: 11.